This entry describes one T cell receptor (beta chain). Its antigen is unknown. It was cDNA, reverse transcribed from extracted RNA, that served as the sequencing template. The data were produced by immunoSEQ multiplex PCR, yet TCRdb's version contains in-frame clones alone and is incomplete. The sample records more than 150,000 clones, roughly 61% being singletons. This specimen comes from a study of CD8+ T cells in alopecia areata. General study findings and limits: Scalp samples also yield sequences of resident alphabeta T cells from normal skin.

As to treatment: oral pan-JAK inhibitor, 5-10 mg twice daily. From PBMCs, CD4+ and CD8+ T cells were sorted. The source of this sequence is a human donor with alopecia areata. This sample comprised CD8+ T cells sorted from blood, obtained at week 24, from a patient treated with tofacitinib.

DNA for the CDR3: TGTGCCAGCAGCCAAGATCCCAAGAGGACCGGGAACTCCTACAATGAGCAGTTCTTC. It translates to CASSQDPKRTGNSYNEQFF. This sequence joins TRBV4-2 and TRBJ2-1; maybe TRBD2 (5 bases). The CDR3 length is 19 residues. In germline, CDR1 is LGHNA, CDR2 YNFKEQ. Trimming took off 0 bases at V and 0 bases at J, with 18 bases between the two ends.